Listed below are T cell receptor beta chains from one sample, sequenced in a study of shared clonotypes between healthy human individuals. The table came from immunoSEQ multiplex PCR; TCRdb's copy has only in-frame clones and leaves some out. Among around 2,100,000 clones listed, around 96% were seen once. The material sequenced was naive CD8+ T cells sorted from blood. These receptors were taken from a young man in good health. Each CDR3 is given with its conserved first and last residue. The D gene is left open where the match is weak. Rows may omit the clone size; those that give it use once, few, many or a size class.

v_call	d_call	j_call	clone_size	cdr3_nt	cdr3_aa
TRBV28	NA	TRBJ2-2	NA	TGTGCCAGCCGTTCGGGTGGGACGAACACCGGGGAGCTGTTTTTT	CASRSGGTNTGELFF
TRBV5-6	TRBD1	TRBJ2-1	once	TGTGCCAGCAGCTTCGGGACAGGGCCAAATGAGCAGTTCTTC	CASSFGTGPNEQFF
TRBV15	NA	TRBJ1-1	NA	TGTGCCACCAGCAGTCCCCTGGAGTGGGGGCCCATGAACACTGAAGCTTTCTTT	CATSSPLEWGPMNTEAFF
TRBV13	NA	TRBJ1-2	NA	TGTGCCAGCAGCTCCCTGACAGACAACTATGGCTACACCTTC	CASSSLTDNYGYTF
TRBV6-5	TRBD1	TRBJ1-1	NA	TGTGCCAGCAGGGCCGGGACAGGGTTAAACACTGAAGCTTTCTTT	CASRAGTGLNTEAFF
TRBV19	NA	TRBJ1-5	NA	TGTGCCAGTAGTGGCGGAATAGACCTCAATCAGCCCCAGCATTTT	CASSGGIDLNQPQHF
TRBV10-2	NA	TRBJ2-7	NA	TGCGCCAGCAGTGAGCCCCCCCAAGGGTATGGGTCCTACGAGCAGTACTTC	CASSEPPQGYGSYEQYF
TRBV5-1	NA	TRBJ2-5	NA	TGCGCCATTGGATTAGGGAGAGAGACCCAGTACTTC	CAIGLGRETQYF
TRBV7-3	NA	TRBJ2-7	NA	TGTGCCAGCAGCTTATACCAGGGGTACGAGCAGTACTTC	CASSLYQGYEQYF
TRBV7-2	NA	TRBJ1-1	NA	TGTGCCAGCAGCTTCTTGCGGGGCACTGAAGCTTTCTTT	CASSFLRGTEAFF
TRBV29-1	NA	TRBJ2-7	NA	TGCAGCGTTGAGACAGGTGATTCCTACGAGCAGTACTTC	CSVETGDSYEQYF
TRBV19	NA	TRBJ2-7	NA	TGTGCCAGTAGTTCGACGGTAGACGGCTCCTACGAGCAGTACTTC	CASSSTVDGSYEQYF
TRBV11-2	NA	TRBJ1-2	once	TGTGCCAGCAGCTCGACGGTGAACTATGGCTACACCTTC	CASSSTVNYGYTF
TRBV10-2	NA	TRBJ2-7	NA	TGCGCCAGCGCGGGTGACAGTCAAAAGGGATACGAGCAGTACTTC	CASAGDSQKGYEQYF
TRBV29-1	NA	TRBJ1-1	NA	TGCAGCGTCTATACGATAAAGGACACTGAAGCTTTCTTT	CSVYTIKDTEAFF
TRBV9	NA	TRBJ1-6	NA	TGTGCCAGCAGCGTAGTCTCTTCGGGGGATTCACCCCTCCACTTT	CASSVVSSGDSPLHF
TRBV10-2	NA	TRBJ2-2	NA	TGCGCCAGCAGTGACCCGAAAAACCTGAACACCGGGGAGCTGTTTTTT	CASSDPKNLNTGELFF
TRBV5-3	NA	TRBJ2-1	NA	TGTGCCAGAAGCTACAACGGGACACATTACAATGAGCAGTTCTTC	CARSYNGTHYNEQFF
TRBV11-2	TRBD1	TRBJ2-7	NA	TGTGCCAGCAGCTTAGATTGGGACAGGAGATTCTACGAGCAGTACTTC	CASSLDWDRRFYEQYF
TRBV19	NA	TRBJ1-1	few	TGTGCCAGTAGTATTCGGGGGGAAGCTTTCTTT	CASSIRGEAFF
TRBV2	NA	TRBJ2-2	NA	TGTGCCAGCAGTGCTCGGGAGTGGCCGAACACCGGGGAGCTGTTTTTT	CASSAREWPNTGELFF
TRBV7-8	TRBD2	TRBJ2-7	NA	TGTGCCAGCAGCTCTAGCGGGGGGGCATTTCTCGAGCAGTACTTC	CASSSSGGAFLEQYF